This TCR beta chain was sequenced during a study of T cell changes during pregnancy in multiple sclerosis. Trimming cost V 4 bases and J 2 bases; bases outside gene matches: 4. The CDR3 is 14 residues long. Germline V gives CDR1 SGHRS, CDR2 YFSETQ. Profiled with immunoSEQ multiplex PCR; TCRdb holds only in-frame clones, not every one. The sample has just over 60,000 clones, around 92% seen once; the top ten hold more than 2.5%. The chain combines TRBV5-1 with TRBJ2-3; 7 positions match TRBD1. This specimen was peripheral blood, taken in the second trimester of pregnancy. This receptor was identified in a female donor in good health, enrolled as a control in a pregnancy study. The CDR3 loop reads CASSGGQLTDTQYF. The CDR3 DNA follows: TGCGCCAGCAGCGGGGGACAGCTCACAGATACGCAGTATTTT.